Below are 17 T cell receptor beta chains sequenced from a single sample in a study of CXCR3-negative and CXCR3-positive naive CD8 T cells. Each TRB cDNA library was prepared by 5' RACE (with UMI labels). TCRdb re-called the 5' RACE reads; every CDR3 protein appears as one record, without DNA. Its table lists 100,000 to 150,000 distinct CDR3 sequences. Sequenced material: naive CXCR3- CD8+ T cells from blood. Subset denoted: CD45RO-CCR7+CD27+CD95- naive CD8+ T cells lacking CXCR3 (TNR3-). Receptor source: a human donor in good health. Some clones in this sample may be carry-over from other donors' samples.

The CDR3 here is CASSSLISGAGSPEQYF. The V gene is TRBV7-6, the J gene TRBJ2-7; without DNA, the TCRdb call of TRBD2 cannot be checked. Germline V gene lookup returns CDR1 SGHVS and CDR2 FNYEAQ. This CDR3 is 17 amino acids long.

The J gene is TRBJ2-5, the V gene TRBV28; the TCRdb D gene call, TRBD1, has no DNA to confirm it. The V gene's germline CDR1 is MDHEN and CDR2 SYDVKM. The CDR3 sequence is 14 residues long. This CDR3 is CASRPRDYQETQYF.

The chain employs TRBV7-2 and TRBJ2-1; checking the TCRdb D call of TRBD1 is not possible without DNA. CDR1 is SGHTA and CDR2 is FQGNSA in the germline V gene. The CDR3 is 12 residues long. This CDR3 reads CASSQGGTGEFF.

The rearrangement links TRBV24-1 to TRBJ1-2. The CDR3 has 13 residues. From germline, CDR1 is KGHDR and CDR2 SFDVKD. This CDR3 reads CATSDNGGGGYTF.

This chain links TRBV14 with TRBJ2-1; with no DNA, the TCRdb D assignment of TRBD1 cannot be verified. The CDR3 length is 17 residues. Looked up from germline, CDR1 is SGHDN and CDR2 is FVKESK. CDR3 region: CASSERPRDRRYNEQFF.

This chain joins TRBV29-1 and TRBJ1-2; no DNA is available, so the TRBD1 call from TCRdb remains unchecked. CDR1 and CDR2 (germline): SQVTM, ANQGSEA. The length of the CDR3 is 15 residues. CDR3 amino acids: CSVVRPNVPPFGYTF.

The chain couples TRBV20-1 to TRBJ2-1; TCRdb gives TRBD2 as the D gene, but with no DNA this cannot be confirmed. In germline, CDR1 is DFQATT, CDR2 SNEGSKA (reference sequence). The CDR3 is 15 residues long. CDR3 sequence: CSAQSGLAGSNEQFF.

This chain connects TRBV20-1 to TRBJ2-1; the D gene TCRdb calls, TRBD2, cannot be checked with no DNA. Germline values: CDR1 DFQATT, CDR2 SNEGSKA (reference sequence). The CDR3 sequence is 15 residues long. The chain's CDR3 is CSARDQLAGGGEQFF.

This chain joins TRBV5-1 and TRBJ1-5; TCRdb reports TRBD1, a call that lacks DNA to check it against. CDR1 is SGHRS, CDR2 YFSETQ, per germline. The CDR3 is made up of 15 amino acids. The CDR3 region is CASSLATGGDQPQHF.

This chain joins TRBV5-1 and TRBJ2-1; lacking DNA, the TRBD1 call made by TCRdb goes unchecked. Per the germline V gene, CDR1 is SGHRS and CDR2 is YFSETQ. The CDR3 has 14 amino acids. CDR3 residues: CASSPARRDNEQFF.

V usage is TRBV11-2 and J usage is TRBJ2-2; TCRdb names TRBD1, which stays unverified in the absence of DNA. The germline gives CDR1 SGHAT, CDR2 FQNNGV. This CDR3 comprises 17 residues. The CDR3 protein is CASSLGSWGQDTGELFF.

The chain recombines TRBV27 with TRBJ2-1; TCRdb outputs TRBD2, but without DNA this stays unchecked. Germline V CDR1 and CDR2: MNHEY, SMNVEV (reference sequence). The CDR3 length is 15 residues. Here the CDR3 reads CASSWQGGPYNEQFF.

The rearrangement uses TRBV28 and TRBJ1-1; TCRdb selects TRBD1, and the lack of DNA leaves this call unchecked. The CDR3 contains 16 residues. CDR1 is MDHEN, CDR2 SYDVKM, per germline. CDR3 sequence: CASSLLEFGGGTEAFF. Complete variable domain (other parts from reference TRBV28 and TRBJ1-1): DVKVTQSSRYLVKRTGEKVFLECVQDMDHENMFWYRQDPGLGLRLIYFSYDVKMKEKGDIPEGYSVSREKKERFSLILESASTNQTSMYLCASSLLEFGGGTEAFFGQGTRLTVV.

V gene TRBV5-4 combines with J gene TRBJ2-7; absent DNA, TCRdb's TRBD1 call cannot be checked. Germline values: CDR1 SGHNT, CDR2 YYREEE (reference sequence). The CDR3 extends over 16 amino acids. The CDR3: CASSSRGTGQGSEQYF. Based on the CDR3 plus reference TRBV5-4 and TRBJ2-7, the full variable domain is ETGVTQSPTHLIKTRGQQVTLRCSSQSGHNTVSWYQQALGQGPQFIFQYYREEENGRGNFPPRFSGLQFPNYSSELNVNALELDDSALYLCASSSRGTGQGSEQYFGPGTRLTVT.

The J gene is TRBJ1-1, the V gene TRBV11-3. This CDR3 comprises 12 residues. CDR1 is SGHNT and CDR2 is YENEEA in the germline V gene. The CDR3 sequence is CASSFLGTEAFF.

V usage is TRBV7-9 and J usage is TRBJ2-1. Germline V gene sequence: CDR1 SEHNR, CDR2 FQNEAQ (reference sequence). The CDR3 runs to 14 residues. CDR3 region: CASSLGSSYNEQFF. Full variable domain (remainder filled in from reference TRBV7-9 and TRBJ2-1): DTGVSQNPRHKITKRGQNVTFRCDPISEHNRLYWYRQTLGQGPEFLTYFQNEAQLEKSRLLSDRFSAERPKGSFSTLEIQRTEQGDSAMYLCASSLGSSYNEQFFGPGTRLTVL.

V usage is TRBV28 and J usage is TRBJ1-1. The CDR3 consists of 14 residues. In germline, CDR1 is MDHEN, CDR2 SYDVKM. The CDR3: CASSFRGLNTEAFF.